The 10 T cell receptor beta chains below were found in one sample sequenced in a study of blood T cell repertoires in COVID-19. The method was immunoSEQ multiplex PCR; TCRdb's version includes in-frame clones alone and lacks a portion of them. The sample lists 110,000 or so clones, around 85% seen once, with roughly 1.5% in the top ten. Sequenced input: peripheral blood. Source of these receptors: a man aged 45 to 65 with acute or convalescent COVID-19.

The chain has TRBV6-6 and TRBJ1-1; D is unclear. The CDR3 extends over 12 amino acids. V dropped 4 bases and J dropped 6 bases, with 9 bases sitting between them. CDR1 is MNHNY and CDR2 is SVGAGI in the germline V gene (reference sequence). CDR3 coding DNA: TGTGCCAGCAGTTTCACCCAGGCTGAAGCTTTCTTT. It yields the protein CASSFTQAEAFF.

The V and J genes are TRBV6-6 and TRBJ1-1; 7 bases map to TRBD1. The V segment lost 7 bases and the J segment 1 base; nucleotides outside the gene matches: 6. The germline V gene encodes CDR1 MNHNY and CDR2 SVGAGI (reference sequence). This CDR3 contains 14 residues. The CDR3 coding sequence is TGTGCCAGCACCGTAACAGGGGAGAACACTGAAGCTTTCTTT. Protein: CASTVTGENTEAFF.

The rearrangement joins TRBV27 to TRBJ2-7; D uncertain. CDR1 and CDR2 from the germline V gene are MNHEY and SMNVEV (reference sequence). Trimming removed 3 bases from V and 5 bases from J, with 11 bases in between. The CDR3 loop spans 13 amino acids. CDR3 nucleotides: TGTGCCAGCAGTTTTCGAGGCCATCACGAGCAGTACTTC. Translating gives CASSFRGHHEQYF.

The genes are TRBV4-1 and TRBJ1-2, with 9 bases matching TRBD1. V shed 4 bases and J 7 bases; nucleotides not matched to a gene: 16. Germline V gives CDR1 MGHRA, CDR2 YSYEKL. The CDR3 has 17 amino acids. CDR3 coding DNA: TGCGCCAGCAGCCCGGGGACAGGGAGCCGGGGAACTATTGGCTACACCTTC. Its translation is CASSPGTGSRGTIGYTF.

The chain recombines TRBV7-3 with TRBJ2-1, with 7 bases that match TRBD1. J was trimmed by 5 bases and V by 5 bases; bases with no gene match: 3. This CDR3 is built from 13 residues. CDR1 is SGHTA, CDR2 FQGTGA, per germline. The CDR3 sequence is CASSRDRDNEQFF. The CDR3 region has the DNA TGTGCCAGCAGCCGCGACAGGGACAATGAGCAGTTCTTC.

This chain links TRBV30 with TRBJ1-1; the match to TRBD1 covers 9 bases. With 4 bases clipped from V and 4 bases from J, the junction kept 7 bases outside the gene matches. Germline-derived CDR1 and CDR2 are GTSNPN and SVGIG (reference sequence). The CDR3 length is 14 residues. CDR3 DNA: TGTGCCTGGAAGTCACAGGGGGCGAGCACTGAAGCTTTCTTT. Translation gives CAWKSQGASTEAFF.

The chain uses TRBV5-1 and TRBJ1-5; a possible D gene is TRBD1 (5 bases). V shed 4 bases and J shed 5 bases, with 13 bases lying between them. Germline V lookup: CDR1 SGHRS, CDR2 YFSETQ. This CDR3 is 14 amino acids long. The CDR3: CASSPDSPDQPQHF. CDR3 nucleotides: TGCGCCAGCAGCCCTGACAGCCCCGATCAGCCCCAGCATTTT. The variable domain in full, with the rest retrieved from reference TRBV5-1 and TRBJ1-5, is KAGVTQTPRYLIKTRGQQVTLSCSPISGHRSVSWYQQTPGQGLQFLFEYFSETQRNKGNFPGRFSGRQFSNSRSEMNVSTLELGDSALYLCASSPDSPDQPQHFGDGTRLSIL.

V is TRBV7-3 and J is TRBJ2-3; TRBD1 aligns across 7 bases. The CDR3 runs to 14 residues. V shed 3 bases and J 0 bases; nucleotides not matched to a gene: 0. Germline loops: CDR1 SGHTA, CDR2 FQGTGA. This CDR3 reads CASSLGQSTDTQYF. The CDR3, as DNA: TGTGCCAGCAGCTTGGGACAGAGCACAGATACGCAGTATTTT.

The rearrangement links TRBV5-1 to TRBJ1-4; weak D call: TRBD1 (6 bases). Germline CDR1 and CDR2: SGHRS and YFSETQ. V shed 5 bases and J shed 8 bases, with 19 bases lying between them. This CDR3 spans 15 amino acids. The CDR3 spells CASSLNQGFGEKLFF. In DNA, the CDR3 is TGCGCCAGCAGTCTTAACCAGGGGTTCGGGGAAAAACTGTTTTTT.

This chain connects TRBV4-2 to TRBJ1-4, with a weak D call TRBD1 (5 bases). V was shortened by 3 bases and J by 8 bases, with 10 bases between the two germline ends. CDR3 length: 13 amino acids. Germline CDR1 is LGHNA and CDR2 is YNFKEQ. The CDR3 DNA sequence: TGTGCCAGCAGCCAGATACAGGAGGAAAAACTGTTTTTT. Amino acid sequence: CASSQIQEEKLFF.